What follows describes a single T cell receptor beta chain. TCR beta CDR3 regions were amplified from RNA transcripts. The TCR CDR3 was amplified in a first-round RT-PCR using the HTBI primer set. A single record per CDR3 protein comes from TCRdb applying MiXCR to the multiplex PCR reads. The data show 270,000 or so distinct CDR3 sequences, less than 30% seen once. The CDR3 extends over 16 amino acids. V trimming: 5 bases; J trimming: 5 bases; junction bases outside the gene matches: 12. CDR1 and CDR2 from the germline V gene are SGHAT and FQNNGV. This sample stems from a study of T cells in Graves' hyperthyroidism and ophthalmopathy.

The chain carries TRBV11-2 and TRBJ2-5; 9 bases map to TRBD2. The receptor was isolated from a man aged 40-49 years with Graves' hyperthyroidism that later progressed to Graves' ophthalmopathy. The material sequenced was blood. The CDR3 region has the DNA TGTGCCAGCAGCCCAGGGAGGCGGGAGGGCCGGGAGACCCAGTACTTC. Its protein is CASSPGRREGRETQYF.